These 24 T cell receptor beta chains were all obtained from the same sample, sequenced in a study of spatial heterogeneity in lung cancer. Regarding time point: sample taken at primary tumor resection. Each CDR3 protein gets one entry after TCRdb re-called the 5' RACE reads with MiXCR. This sample has about 36,000 distinct CDR3 sequences, with less than 9.5% found just once. Source: PBMCs, taken at surgery. The receptors were sampled from a female donor with early-stage non-small cell lung cancer.

This clonotype has a handful of counts. This chain uses TRBV28 with TRBJ2-5, with D perhaps matching TRBD2 (6 bases). V lost 6 bases to trimming and J lost 5 bases, with 19 bases between them. Germline V gene lookup returns CDR1 MDHEN and CDR2 SYDVKM. The CDR3 extends over 15 amino acids. The CDR3 is CASSQREEGRETQYF. The DNA of the CDR3 is TGTGCCAGCAGCCAAAGAGAGGAGGGCCGGGAGACCCAGTACTTC.

This clonotype was picked up many times. One end of the junction fails to match germline, which may point to a read error. The chain is built from TRBV4-1 and TRBJ1-1; D is unresolved. The CDR3 spans 15 residues. Germline V lookup: CDR1 MGHRA, CDR2 YSYEKL. The CDR3 protein is CASSHPSGMNSEAFF. The CDR3 nucleotides read TGCGCCAGCAGCCACCCCTCTGGGATGAACAGTGAAGCTTTCTTT.

Note on this clonotype: A much larger clone differs from this one at a single base, so this may be a read error. V gene TRBV19 combines with J gene TRBJ1-5; 7 bases match TRBD1. This CDR3 is built from 14 residues. The germline CDR1 and CDR2 sequences are LNHDA and SQIVND (reference sequence). The CDR3 here is CVSSTTGNNQPQHF. CDR3 in DNA: TGTGTCAGTAGTACGACAGGGAACAATCAGCCCCAGCATTTT.

There are many counts of this clonotype. This rearrangement joins TRBV3-1 to TRBJ2-7, with 9 bases fitting TRBD1. The germline V gene has CDR1 LGHDT and CDR2 YNNKEL (reference sequence). The J segment lost 11 bases and the V segment lost 4 bases, leaving 12 bases of the junction unmatched. The CDR3 has 14 residues. CDR3 DNA: TGTGCCAGCAGCCTTTCAGGCCGGGACAGGGCTGAGTACTTC. Translating gives CASSLSGRDRAEYF.

This clonotype occurred many times. This chain joins TRBV6-5 and TRBJ2-1; TRBD1 agrees at 8 bases. With 2 bases clipped from V and 2 bases from J, the junction kept 8 bases outside the gene matches. The CDR3 consists of 17 residues. Germline V gene lookup returns CDR1 MNHEY and CDR2 SVGAGI. CDR3 protein: CASSYTGGRDPYNEQFF. The CDR3 nucleotides are TGTGCCAGCAGTTACACAGGGGGGCGCGACCCCTACAATGAGCAGTTCTTC.

This clonotype was observed a few times. The chain is built from TRBV20-1 and TRBJ1-5; no clear D. V lost 0 bases and J 4 bases, leaving 7 bases between the germline ends. The germline V gene has CDR1 DFQATT and CDR2 SNEGSKA (reference sequence). The CDR3 is 13 amino acids. The CDR3 DNA is TGCAGTGCTAGAGAAACAGATAATCAGCCCCAGCATTTT. It translates to CSARETDNQPQHF.

This clonotype turned up a few times. The V call is TRBV29-1, the J call TRBJ2-5; 9 bases are a match to TRBD2. The CDR3 totals 13 residues. J lost 1 base, V lost 7 bases, and 4 bases had no gene match. Germline CDR1 SQVTM, CDR2 ANQGSEA. CDR3 region: CSALTSGQETQYF. As DNA, the CDR3 is TGCAGCGCCCTGACTAGCGGCCAAGAGACCCAGTACTTC.

This clonotype was found many times. The rearrangement links TRBV6-1 to TRBJ1-1; no clear D gene. Germline CDR1 and CDR2: MNHNS and SASEGT. V lost 5 bases, J lost 5 bases, and 12 bases lay in between. The CDR3 has 13 amino acids. The CDR3 here is CASSKEGDTEAFF. In nucleotides, the CDR3 is TGTGCCAGCAGTAAGGAGGGAGATACTGAAGCTTTCTTT.

This clonotype was recorded only once. The rearrangement joins TRBV5-8 to TRBJ1-4; D not resolved. CDR3 length: 16 residues. In germline, CDR1 is SGHTS, CDR2 YDEGEE. V was pared by 4 bases and J by 0 bases, with 13 bases between. CDR3 in DNA: TGTGCCAGCAGCCCGGGCCTCAGAACAACTAATGAAAAACTGTTTTTT. Translated, it gives CASSPGLRTTNEKLFF.

The rearrangement joins TRBV5-5 to TRBJ2-1; D may be TRBD1 (5 bases). Germline V gene lookup returns CDR1 SGHKS and CDR2 YYEKEE (reference sequence). This CDR3 contains 15 residues. Trimming took off 4 bases at V and 3 bases at J, with 14 bases between the two ends. The CDR3 is CASSQEQGYYNEQFF. CDR3 coding DNA: TGTGCCAGCAGCCAAGAGCAGGGCTACTACAATGAGCAGTTCTTC.

This clonotype was seen many times. This chain connects TRBV7-9 to TRBJ1-1, with D unclear. Trimming removed 2 bases at V and 6 bases at J, with 10 bases between. Germline V gene sequence: CDR1 SEHNR, CDR2 FQNEAQ (reference sequence). This CDR3 contains 13 residues. In DNA form, the CDR3 reads TGTGCCAGCAGCTTAAAAAGGGCCCCTGAAGCTTTCTTT. This codes for CASSLKRAPEAFF.

This clonotype has only a few counts. The chain links TRBV5-1 to TRBJ2-2; unclear D gene. The V and J ends lost 1 base and 1 base respectively, with 5 bases between them. The CDR3 contains 14 residues. Looked up from germline, CDR1 is SGHRS and CDR2 is YFSETQ. The CDR3 sequence: CASSLILNTGELFF. Here the CDR3 DNA reads TGCGCCAGCAGCTTGATCCTGAACACCGGGGAGCTGTTTTTT.

The chain joins TRBV11-3 to TRBJ2-7, with 11 bases fitting TRBD2. V lost 5 bases, J lost 1 base, and 1 base stayed unmatched. Germline CDR1 reads SGHNT; CDR2 reads YENEEA. CDR3 length: 14 amino acids. The CDR3 loop is CASSRTSGSYEQYF. The CDR3 nucleotides read TGTGCCAGCAGCCGGACTAGCGGGTCCTACGAGCAGTACTTC.

V and J are TRBV20-1 and TRBJ2-5; D is perhaps TRBD2 (5 bases). The CDR3 extends over 13 amino acids. V lost 1 base and J 4 bases, leaving 10 bases between the germline ends. Germline V gene data show CDR1 as DFQATT and CDR2 as SNEGSKA (reference sequence). In DNA form, the CDR3 reads TGCAGTGCTAGAGTAAGAGGGCGAGAGACCCAGTACTTC. Translating gives CSARVRGRETQYF.

A few counts support this clonotype. V is TRBV19 and J is TRBJ2-7; D unresolved. CDR3 length: 13 residues. V was cut by 6 bases and J by 0 bases, with 9 bases left in between. Germline V gene data show CDR1 as LNHDA and CDR2 as SQIVND (reference sequence). The CDR3 nucleotides are TGTGCCAGTAGACAGTCAAGCTCCTACGAGCAGTACTTC. The encoded protein is CASRQSSSYEQYF. The full variable domain, rest sourced from reference TRBV19 and TRBJ2-7, is DGGITQSPKYLFRKEGQNVTLSCEQNLNHDAMYWYRQDPGQGLRLIYYSQIVNDFQKGDIAEGYSVSREKKESFPLTVTSAQKNPTAFYLCASRQSSSYEQYFGPGTRLTVT.

This clonotype was found a few times. The chain combines TRBV5-1 with TRBJ1-4; D might be TRBD1 (5 bases). Between the trimmed V and J ends, which lost 0 bases and 6 bases, there was a span of 12 bases. The CDR3 is 15 residues long. From germline, CDR1 is SGHRS and CDR2 YFSETQ. In DNA form, the CDR3 reads TGCGCCAGCAGCTTGGTTCCAGGCAGGGATGAAAAACTGTTTTTT. Translated, it gives CASSLVPGRDEKLFF. Supplemented by reference TRBV5-1 and TRBJ1-4, the full variable domain reads KAGVTQTPRYLIKTRGQQVTLSCSPISGHRSVSWYQQTPGQGLQFLFEYFSETQRNKGNFPGRFSGRQFSNSRSEMNVSTLELGDSALYLCASSLVPGRDEKLFFGSGTQLSVL.

The chain uses TRBV11-2 and TRBJ2-3, with D unclear. In germline, CDR1 is SGHAT, CDR2 FQNNGV. V shed 6 bases and J shed 4 bases, with 14 bases lying between them. This CDR3 has 14 amino acids. The CDR3 sequence is CASRGLKDADTQYF. The CDR3 coding sequence is TGTGCCAGCAGGGGTCTCAAGGACGCAGATACGCAGTATTTT.

This clonotype occurred many times. The V gene is TRBV4-2, the J gene TRBJ2-3, with unresolved D. Trimming removed 1 base at V and 10 bases at J, with 18 bases between. Germline CDR1 reads LGHNA; CDR2 reads YNFKEQ. The length of the CDR3 is 15 residues. This CDR3 reads CASSQGFGWVIAQYF. The CDR3, as DNA: TGTGCCAGCAGCCAAGGATTCGGATGGGTGATAGCGCAGTATTTT.

At least ten counts were recorded for this clonotype. This chain uses TRBV28 with TRBJ1-5, with a possible D match to TRBD1 (5 bases). V was clipped by 2 bases and J by 1 base, with 12 bases between them. Germline V gene lookup returns CDR1 MDHEN and CDR2 SYDVKM. The length of the CDR3 is 16 residues. CDR3 sequence: CASSLGGAGSNQPQHF. CDR3 coding DNA: TGTGCCAGCAGTTTAGGAGGGGCAGGGAGCAATCAGCCCCAGCATTTT. The whole variable domain, remainder taken from reference TRBV28 and TRBJ1-5, is DVKVTQSSRYLVKRTGEKVFLECVQDMDHENMFWYRQDPGLGLRLIYFSYDVKMKEKGDIPEGYSVSREKKERFSLILESASTNQTSMYLCASSLGGAGSNQPQHFGDGTRLSIL.

This clonotype was recorded at least ten times. The chain employs TRBV4-1 and TRBJ2-7; 7 bases map to TRBD1. Germline CDR1 is MGHRA and CDR2 is YSYEKL. The CDR3 has 16 amino acids. Losses at the gene ends were 2 bases for V and 2 bases for J; bases not matched to a gene: 9. CDR3 nucleotide sequence: TGCGCCAGCAGCCAATTTCGGGACAGCCAGACCTACGAGCAGTACTTC. Amino acid sequence: CASSQFRDSQTYEQYF.

J is TRBJ2-5 and V is TRBV10-3; TRBD2 agrees at 8 bases. Germline CDR1 reads ENHRY; CDR2 reads SYGVKD. V was pared by 7 bases and J by 0 bases, with 1 base of the junction left unmatched. The CDR3 covers 13 residues. The CDR3: CAITGGYQETQYF. CDR3 DNA: TGTGCCATCACGGGGGGGTACCAAGAGACCCAGTACTTC.

This clonotype has ten or more counts. The chain is built from TRBV7-2 and TRBJ1-6; no firm D call. From germline, CDR1 is SGHTA and CDR2 FQGNSA. The CDR3 has 14 residues. Trimming took 0 bases from V and 7 from J, leaving 7 bases between them. CDR3 sequence reads: CASSLAGPNSPLHF. In DNA, the CDR3 is TGTGCCAGCAGCTTAGCGGGTCCCAATTCACCCCTCCACTTT.

The rearrangement uses TRBV30 and TRBJ2-7, with TRBD2 as a possible D gene (6 bases). This CDR3 is 15 amino acids long. From germline, CDR1 is GTSNPN and CDR2 SVGIG (reference sequence). V was shortened by 2 bases and J by 3 bases, with 17 bases between the two germline ends. The CDR3 nucleotides read TGTGCCTGGAGTACGGCTATAGCGGAGTTCTACGAGCAGTACTTC. It translates to CAWSTAIAEFYEQYF.

This clonotype has a count of ten or more. The chain couples TRBV10-1 to TRBJ1-3; no definite D call. The CDR3 is 13 residues long. From germline, CDR1 is WNHNN and CDR2 SYGVQD (reference sequence). The V end was cut by 3 bases, the J end by 3 bases, with 6 bases between. The CDR3 nucleotides read TGCGCCAGCAGTGACTGGAATGGAAACACCATATATTTT. The encoded protein is CASSDWNGNTIYF.